The 24 T cell receptor beta chains below come from one sample, sequenced in a study of tumor and adjacent non-tumor tissue in lung cancer. The template was RNA from unsorted bulk tissue. The library came from three nested PCR rounds adapted from ARM-PCR protocols. TCRdb re-called the multiplex PCR reads through MiXCR, storing one row per CDR3 protein. Among about 75,000 distinct CDR3 sequences listed, 77% were seen once. Input material: lung tumor tissue. These receptor sequences come from a woman aged 45 to 65 with non-small cell lung cancer.

There are many counts of this clonotype. The chain combines TRBV20-1 with TRBJ2-7; D perhaps matches TRBD2 (5 bases). Germline V lookup: CDR1 DFQATT, CDR2 SNEGSKA (reference sequence). V shed 0 bases and J shed 0 bases, with 9 bases lying between them. The CDR3 covers 14 residues. The CDR3 DNA follows: TGCAGTGCTAGAGATCCGGGGAGCTCCTACGAGCAGTACTTC. Its translation: CSARDPGSSYEQYF.

With regard to this clonotype: Germline is not matched at one junction end, which may reflect a read error. The chain combines TRBV5-6 with TRBJ2-5, with D perhaps matching TRBD1 or TRBD2 (5 bases each). There are 15 residues in the CDR3. CDR1 is SGHDT and CDR2 is YYEEEE in the germline V gene. The CDR3 nucleotides are TGTGCCAGCAGCTGGCAGGCAGGGATGGGGGAGATCCAGTACTTC. It specifies CASSWQAGMGEIQYF.

On this clonotype itself: The junction does not match germline at one end; this may be a read error. The CDR3 protein is CACSLEDRGSQPLHF. CDR3 bases: TGTGCCTGCAGCTTAGAAGACAGAGGTTCCCAACCCCTGCATTTT. The gene calls are TRBV11-2 and TRBJ1-5; perhaps TRBD1 as D (5 bases). This CDR3 spans 15 amino acids. Germline V gene lookup returns CDR1 SGHAT and CDR2 FQNNGV.

A note on this clonotype: One end of the junction fails to match germline, which may point to a read error. The chain joins TRBV29-1 to TRBJ2-1, with 7 positions matching TRBD2. The CDR3 is 15 residues long. Germline-derived CDR1 and CDR2 are SQVTM and ANQGSEA. The CDR3 spells CSVEVAGDGLNEQFF. The DNA of the CDR3 is TGCAGCGTTGAAGTTGCGGGGGACGGGCTCAATGAGCAGTTCTTT.

A note on this clonotype: The CDR3 carries no conserved terminal phenylalanine or tryptophan, so it likely arises from a read error. V usage is TRBV6-2 or TRBV6-3 and J usage is TRBJ2-7; D call uncertain. CDR1 is MNHEY and CDR2 is SVGEGT in the germline V gene. This CDR3 is built from 15 residues. The V and J ends lost 6 bases and 4 bases respectively, with 19 bases between them. The CDR3: CASSIDTTRFYEQYL. CDR3 nucleotide sequence: TGTGCCAGCAGCATCGACACCACTCGTTTTTACGAGCAGTACTTA.

Comment on this clonotype: This may stem from a read error, because a much larger clone lies one nucleotide away. V usage is TRBV12-3 or TRBV12-4 and J usage is TRBJ2-1; possibly TRBD2 for D (6 bases). The CDR3 runs 12 residues. DNA of the CDR3: TGTGTCAGCAGTTTAGGAGGGAATGAGCAGTTCTTC. As protein: CVSSLGGNEQFF.

This clonotype was observed many times. The chain carries TRBV20-1 and TRBJ2-5; TRBD2 might be the D (6 bases). CDR3 length: 13 residues. The V and J ends lost 3 bases and 1 base respectively, with 9 bases between them. Germline V gene sequence: CDR1 DFQATT, CDR2 SNEGSKA (reference sequence). CDR3 DNA: TGCAGTGCTAGGTGGGACTTCCAAGAGACCCAGTACTTC. Translated, it gives CSARWDFQETQYF.

This clonotype appeared many times. A much larger clonotype is one base distant, so this may be a read error. V is TRBV28 and J is TRBJ2-7; D gene uncertain. The CDR3 sequence is 12 residues long. The germline gives CDR1 MDHEN, CDR2 SYDVKM. CDR3 loop: CVSSQLNYEQYF. CDR3 sequence (DNA): TGTGTCAGCAGCCAGCTCAACTACGAGCAGTACTTC.

As regards this clonotype: One end of the junction fails to match germline, which may point to a read error. The rearrangement joins TRBV7-8 to TRBJ2-5; 8 nucleotides match TRBD2. Gene TRBJ2-1 matches the end of the DNA better, so the J call may be wrong. The CDR3 has 17 amino acids. The germline gives CDR1 SGHVS, CDR2 FQNEAQ. The CDR3 sequence: CASILDRTGGSEEAQFF. CDR3 sequence (DNA): TGTGCCAGCATCTTAGATCGGACGGGAGGGTCGGAAGAGGCCCAGTTCTTC.

DNA for the CDR3: TGTGCCAGCAGTCAGAACTCGGGAGACCTACAGGAGACCCAGTACTTC. This sequence encodes CASSQNSGDLQETQYF. V gene TRBV12-3 or TRBV12-4 combines with J gene TRBJ2-5, with a tentative D call TRBD2 (6 bases). Trimming took off 5 bases at V and 5 bases at J, with 21 bases between the two ends. The CDR3 consists of 16 residues.

On this clonotype itself: One end of the junction is discordant with germline, which a read error may explain. CDR3 bases: TGTGCCAGCAGGCGGGGCGAGGTGACGTCCTACAATGGGCAGTTCTTC. This sequence encodes CASRRGEVTSYNGQFF. The chain joins TRBV6-2 or TRBV6-3 to TRBJ2-1, with D possibly being TRBD2 (6 bases). Germline CDR1 and CDR2: MNHEY and SVGEGT. This CDR3 is built from 16 residues.

Note on this clonotype: At one of its ends the junction is not consistent with the germline gene, which may arise from a read error. The chain is built from TRBV6-5 and TRBJ2-7, with 7 bases fitting TRBD2. Germline CDR1 MNHEY, CDR2 SVGAGI. The CDR3 runs to 15 residues. The chain's CDR3 is CTSSPPGGGATELYF. CDR3 in DNA: TGTACCAGCAGTCCGCCGGGAGGAGGGGCTACGGAGCTGTACTTC.

As regards this clonotype: Mismatch with germline at one junction end may stem from a read error. The chain joins TRBV4-2 to TRBJ2-1, with D perhaps assigned TRBD1 or TRBD2 (6 bases each). This CDR3 has 17 amino acids. Germline-derived CDR1 and CDR2 are LGHNA and YNFKEQ. This CDR3 reads CASTQEGGGGPYNELFF. CDR3 coding DNA: TGTGCCAGCACCCAAGAGGGGGGTGGCGGGCCCTACAATGAGCTGTTCTTT.

On this clonotype itself: A read error may produce the germline difference seen at one junction end. The chain is built from TRBV5-6 and TRBJ2-2; 7 bases are shared with TRBD2. The CDR3 runs 14 residues. Germline V gene data show CDR1 as SGHDT and CDR2 as YYEEEE. CDR3 bases: TGTGCCAGCGGCCCCGGACTACCTCGGGGGGAGTTGTTTTTT. It specifies CASGPGLPRGELFF.

Of note for this clonotype: An end of the junction does not agree with germline; a read error may underlie this. The V call is TRBV6-5, the J call TRBJ2-3, with 8 bases fitting TRBD2. The germline V gene encodes CDR1 MNHEY and CDR2 SVGAGI. The CDR3 runs 16 residues. CDR3 coding DNA: TGTGCCAGCAGCCCCATCGACGGGAGGGCCGGGGGTACGCGGTATTTT. The encoded protein is CASSPIDGRAGGTRYF.

Notes on this clonotype: One junction end does not reproduce the germline sequence, and a read error may be involved. The chain is built from TRBV4-1 and TRBJ2-7; D remains ambiguous. The germline gives CDR1 MGHRA, CDR2 YSYEKL. This CDR3 spans 18 amino acids. CDR3 DNA: TGCGCCACCAGCCAAATATCCCCGGCTACTGATAGCTCCTACGAGCAGTACTTC. It codes for CATSQISPATDSSYEQYF.

This clonotype appeared many times. The rearrangement uses TRBV6-5 and TRBJ2-3; TRBD1 matches at 11 bases. J gave up 1 base and V 6 bases, and 3 bases lay outside the gene matches. Germline-derived CDR1 and CDR2 are MNHEY and SVGAGI. This CDR3 is built from 15 residues. The CDR3 sequence: CASSRDRGGTDTQYF. The CDR3, as DNA: TGTGCCAGCAGCCGGGACAGGGGGGGCACAGATACGCAGTATTTT.

V is TRBV29-1 and J is TRBJ1-1, with D unresolved. Germline values: CDR1 SQVTM, CDR2 ANQGSEA. There are 12 residues in the CDR3. The CDR3 region has the DNA TGCAACTCCCTAGATCTGGACACTGAAGCTTTCTTT. As protein: CNSLDLDTEAFF.

On this clonotype: A junction boundary mismatches the germline segment, possibly from a read error. The chain employs TRBV6-5 and TRBJ2-5; D gene uncertain. This CDR3 has 17 amino acids. Germline lookup yields CDR1 MNHEY and CDR2 SVGAGI. The DNA for the CDR3 is TGCGCCAGCAGTTACTCATGGCCCGGAGCAGGCCAAGAGACCCAGTACTTC. This encodes CASSYSWPGAGQETQYF.

In the case of this clonotype: Given a much more abundant clone one base away, this may be a read error. V gene TRBV10-2 combines with J gene TRBJ2-1; perhaps TRBD2 as D (5 bases). Trimming stripped 6 bases from V and 7 bases from J, with 19 bases between. Germline V CDR1 and CDR2: WSHSY, SAAADI. CDR3 length: 15 residues. The CDR3 region is CASSKELVGRNEQFF. The CDR3 DNA follows: TGCGCCAGCAGCAAGGAACTAGTAGGACGGAATGAGCAGTTCTTC.

This clonotype has only a few counts. The V and J genes are TRBV6-5 and TRBJ1-2, with unresolved D. Germline assignment: CDR1 MNHEY and CDR2 SVGAGI. The CDR3 totals 16 residues. The ends were cut back, 6 bases at V and 4 bases at J, with 21 bases in the middle. The CDR3 here is CASRNIIGLGSYGYTF. The DNA for the CDR3 is TGTGCCAGCAGAAACATTATAGGTCTGGGGTCCTATGGCTACACCTTC.

Concerning this clonotype itself: This may come from a read error, since a much larger clone is one base off. V and J are TRBV20-1 and TRBJ1-5, with 9 bases aligning to TRBD1. This CDR3 has 14 amino acids. Germline V CDR1 and CDR2: DFQATT, SNEGSKA (reference sequence). With 8 bases clipped from V and 4 bases from J, the junction kept 9 bases outside the gene matches. As DNA, the CDR3 is TGCAGTACTCAGAGGGACAGGGATAATCAGCCCCAGCATTTT. Translation: CSTQRDRDNQPQHF.

The chain recombines TRBV6-4 with TRBJ2-3; TRBD2 matches at 7 bases. The CDR3 length is 14 residues. Germline lookup yields CDR1 MRHNA and CDR2 SNTAGT. The V segment lost 6 bases and the J segment 0 bases; nucleotides outside the gene matches: 3. CDR3 amino acids: CASSRTRSTDTQYF. The CDR3 DNA sequence: TGTGCCAGCAGCCGGACTAGGAGCACAGATACGCAGTATTTT.

For this clonotype: The junction departs from the called germline gene at one end, perhaps through a read error. The chain joins TRBV4-2 to TRBJ2-1; 7 positions agree with TRBD2. Germline V CDR1 and CDR2: LGHNA, YNFKEQ. The CDR3 sequence is 17 residues long. The CDR3 region is CASSLRRDSGTYNERFF. For the CDR3, the DNA is TGTGCCAGCAGCCTTCGGCGAGACAGCGGGACCTACAATGAGCGGTTCTTC.